Shown below are 24 T cell receptor beta chains from a single sample sequenced in a study of radiotherapy plus CTLA-4 blockade in lung cancer. Only in-frame clones appear in the TCRdb table, and some are missing; sequencing was by immunoSEQ multiplex PCR. Among over 100,000 clones listed, about four fifths were seen once. The specimen was peripheral blood, collected from a patient treated with radiotherapy plus ipilimumab. These receptors came from a human donor with non-small cell lung cancer that progressed on radiotherapy plus ipilimumab. Some clones in this sample may be carry-over from other donors' samples.

The CDR3 DNA reads as TGCGCCAGCAGCTTGGATCTATTCGTGCGGTCAGGGTCTAACTATGGCTACACCTTC. Translating it yields CASSLDLFVRSGSNYGYTF. V and J are TRBV5-1 and TRBJ1-2; possibly TRBD1 for D (5 bases). The CDR3 covers 19 residues. V was cut by 0 bases and J by 0 bases, with 21 bases left in between. CDR1 is SGHRS and CDR2 is YFSETQ in the germline V gene.

CDR3 DNA: TGTGCCAGCAGCCTGGGGGGGACAGGGGTTGAGACCCAGTACTTC. Translating it yields CASSLGGTGVETQYF. The V gene is TRBV6-5, the J gene TRBJ2-5, with 10 bases aligning to TRBD1. The J segment lost 5 bases and the V segment lost 6 bases, leaving 9 bases of the junction unmatched. The CDR3 consists of 15 residues. Germline loops: CDR1 MNHEY, CDR2 SVGAGI.

This clone has a single count. The rearrangement links TRBV15 to TRBJ1-1; D may be TRBD1 (5 bases). With 8 bases removed from V and 0 bases from J, the gap between germline ends came to 16 bases. CDR3 length: 15 residues. Germline CDR1 and CDR2: LNHNV and YYDKDF (reference sequence). The CDR3 DNA follows: TGTGCCACCCTCCGAGGGCCGGGGGTGAACACTGAAGCTTTCTTT. This gives the protein CATLRGPGVNTEAFF. The complete variable domain, with remaining parts taken from reference TRBV15 and TRBJ1-1, reads DAMVIQNPRYQVTQFGKPVTLSCSQTLNHNVMYWYQQKSSQAPKLLFHYYDKDFNNEADTPDNFQSRRPNTSFCFLDIRSPGLGDTAMYLCATLRGPGVNTEAFFGQGTRLTVV.

The chain uses TRBV7-9 and TRBJ1-2, with 9 bases lining up with TRBD1. Germline assignment: CDR1 SEHNR and CDR2 FQNEAQ (reference sequence). Trimming took 5 bases from V and 5 from J; bases not matched to a gene: 12. There are 16 residues in the CDR3. CDR3 in DNA: TGTGCCAGCAGCCCCCGACCCCCGGGACAGGGTTATGGCTACACCTTC. It specifies CASSPRPPGQGYGYTF.

This chain uses TRBV29-1 with TRBJ1-2, with TRBD1 matching 9 bases. V shed 4 bases, J shed 3 bases, and the junction held 9 bases outside the gene matches. The CDR3 spans 15 residues. Germline lookup yields CDR1 SQVTM and CDR2 ANQGSEA. For the CDR3, the DNA is TGCAGCGTTGGGGGGACAGGGAGTATATACTATGGCTACACCTTC. Amino acid sequence: CSVGGTGSIYYGYTF.

This clone was counted once. V usage is TRBV5-1 and J usage is TRBJ2-7; the D gene is possibly TRBD2 (6 bases). V dropped 4 bases and J dropped 6 bases, with 26 bases sitting between them. Germline CDR1 and CDR2: SGHRS and YFSETQ. The CDR3 is made up of 17 amino acids. The CDR3 loop is CASSNGYVGRPTGEQYF. CDR3 coding DNA: TGCGCCAGCAGCAATGGATATGTCGGGAGACCTACTGGCGAGCAGTACTTC.

The genes are TRBV5-1 and TRBJ2-5, with TRBD2 matching over 8 bases. The CDR3 totals 15 residues. Germline CDR1 reads SGHRS; CDR2 reads YFSETQ. The trim removed 2 bases at V and 5 bases at J, leaving 8 bases unmatched. The CDR3: CASSLVGLADETQYF. In nucleotides, the CDR3 is TGCGCCAGCAGCTTAGTTGGACTAGCTGACGAGACCCAGTACTTC.

V is TRBV14 and J is TRBJ2-7; TRBD1 might be the D (6 bases). CDR1 SGHDN and CDR2 FVKESK come from the germline V gene. The ends were cut back, 1 base at V and 6 bases at J, with 13 bases in the middle. CDR3 size: 14 residues. The CDR3 loop is CASSQGGGRGEQYF. In DNA form, the CDR3 reads TGTGCCAGCAGCCAAGGTGGGGGCCGGGGCGAGCAGTACTTC.

This clone was detected a few times. The chain recombines TRBV5-1 with TRBJ1-2; D gene unclear. Germline loops: CDR1 SGHRS, CDR2 YFSETQ. The CDR3 has 12 amino acids. V lost 6 bases and J 4 bases, leaving 10 bases between the germline ends. CDR3 in DNA: TGCGCCAGCACCGGTTCCTCCTATGGCTACACCTTC. Protein sequence: CASTGSSYGYTF.

The chain joins TRBV30 to TRBJ1-3, with D uncertain. V was shortened by 2 bases and J by 2 bases, with 10 bases between the two germline ends. Per the germline V gene, CDR1 is GTSNPN and CDR2 is SVGIG (reference sequence). The CDR3 sequence is 14 residues long. Written as DNA, the CDR3 is TGTGCCTGGAGTTGGTCCGGGACTGGAAACACCATATATTTT. Protein: CAWSWSGTGNTIYF. Combining the CDR3 with reference TRBV30 and TRBJ1-3 gives the whole variable domain SQTIHQWPATLVQPVGSPLSLECTVEGTSNPNLYWYRQAAGRGLQLLFYSVGIGQISSEVPQNLSASRPQDRQFILSSKKLLLSDSGFYLCAWSWSGTGNTIYFGEGSWLTVV.

The chain has TRBV11-2 and TRBJ2-1; 7 bases match TRBD2. V was pared by 1 base and J by 4 bases, with 13 bases of the junction left unmatched. Germline V gene lookup returns CDR1 SGHAT and CDR2 FQNNGV. The CDR3 has 18 residues. CDR3: CASSLGPRGAGRYNEQFF. CDR3 nucleotides: TGTGCCAGCAGCTTAGGGCCGCGGGGAGCGGGGCGTTACAATGAGCAGTTCTTC.

This chain joins TRBV6-5 and TRBJ2-7, with D perhaps matching TRBD1 (5 bases). This CDR3 contains 13 residues. Germline loops: CDR1 MNHEY, CDR2 SVGAGI. V lost 2 bases to trimming and J lost 6 bases, with 11 bases between them. CDR3 bases: TGTGCCAGCAGTTACATTCAGGGCACCGAGCAGTACTTC. Residues: CASSYIQGTEQYF.

The rearrangement links TRBV11-2 to TRBJ2-3; TRBD2 might be the D (6 bases). The germline V gene encodes CDR1 SGHAT and CDR2 FQNNGV. V was trimmed by 2 bases and J by 6 bases, leaving 27 bases between them. This CDR3 has 19 amino acids. CDR3 loop: CASSLQVGSAGKLADTQYF. For the CDR3, the DNA is TGTGCCAGCAGCTTACAAGTGGGGAGCGCGGGGAAGCTGGCGGATACGCAGTATTTT. Complete variable domain (other parts from reference TRBV11-2 and TRBJ2-3): EAGVAQSPRYKIIEKRQSVAFWCNPISGHATLYWYQQILGQGPKLLIQFQNNGVVDDSQLPKDRFSAERLKGVDSTLKIQPAKLEDSAVYLCASSLQVGSAGKLADTQYFGPGTRLTVL.

Points on this clone: This same CDR3 is encoded by further DNA sequences in the sample. The V gene is TRBV5-1, the J gene TRBJ2-3; the match to TRBD2 covers 10 bases. The CDR3 is 15 residues long. CDR1 and CDR2 (germline): SGHRS, YFSETQ. Trimming at V came to 2 bases and at J to 2 bases, leaving 2 bases not matched to a gene. CDR3 nucleotides: TGCGCCAGCAGCTTAGGACTAGCGGACACAGATACGCAGTATTTT. This gives the protein CASSLGLADTDTQYF.

V gene TRBV29-1 combines with J gene TRBJ1-1; 9 bases line up with TRBD1. The junction had 7 bases not matched to a gene; V was cut back by 4 bases and J by 4 bases. The V gene's germline CDR1 is SQVTM and CDR2 ANQGSEA. The CDR3 spans 14 residues. CDR3: CSVVRDRAVTEAFF. In DNA form, the CDR3 reads TGCAGCGTTGTTCGGGACAGGGCGGTCACTGAAGCTTTCTTT.

This chain connects TRBV13 to TRBJ2-5; 9 bases agree with TRBD1. Germline V gene lookup returns CDR1 PRHDT and CDR2 FYEKMQ (reference sequence). V shed 6 bases, J shed 5 bases, and the junction held 16 bases outside the gene matches. CDR3 length: 17 residues. The CDR3: CASSPELAGQGQETQYF. The CDR3, as DNA: TGTGCCAGCAGTCCTGAACTCGCGGGACAGGGACAGGAGACCCAGTACTTC.

This chain uses TRBV11-2 with TRBJ2-2, with a weak D call TRBD2 (5 bases). CDR1 is SGHAT, CDR2 FQNNGV, per germline. The length of the CDR3 is 15 residues. Trimming pared 0 bases from V and 1 base from J, leaving 6 bases between. The CDR3 is CASSLEGRNTGELFF. CDR3 DNA: TGTGCCAGCAGCTTAGAGGGGAGGAACACCGGGGAGCTGTTTTTT.

The chain combines TRBV7-3 with TRBJ2-3; a weak D match, TRBD1 (5 bases). CDR1 is SGHTA, CDR2 FQGTGA, per germline. The CDR3 runs 16 residues. Trimming removed 3 bases at V and 2 bases at J, with 15 bases between. The CDR3 region is CASSFGPRAVTDTQYF. CDR3 sequence (DNA): TGTGCCAGCAGCTTTGGGCCCAGGGCGGTCACAGATACGCAGTATTTT. Drawing the rest from reference TRBV7-3 and TRBJ2-3, the complete variable domain is GAGVSQTPSNKVTEKGKYVELRCDPISGHTALYWYRQSLGQGPEFLIYFQGTGAADDSGLPNDRFFAVRPEGSVSTLKIQRTERGDSAVYLCASSFGPRAVTDTQYFGPGTRLTVL.

This chain uses TRBV5-6 with TRBJ2-1, with D perhaps matching TRBD2 (5 bases). V was shortened by 4 bases and J by 0 bases, with 14 bases between the two germline ends. The CDR3 runs 16 residues. Germline V gives CDR1 SGHDT, CDR2 YYEEEE. In DNA, the CDR3 is TGTGCCAGCAGCGCGACTAAACTAAGCTCCTACAATGAGCAGTTCTTC. It specifies CASSATKLSSYNEQFF.

The chain combines TRBV19 with TRBJ1-1; D not certain. The germline V gene encodes CDR1 LNHDA and CDR2 SQIVND (reference sequence). CDR3 length: 17 residues. V was shortened by 0 bases and J by 1 base, with 15 bases between the two germline ends. CDR3 bases: TGTGCCAGTAGTATAGAGTGGCCGGGCGGGTCGAACACTGAAGCTTTCTTT. This codes for CASSIEWPGGSNTEAFF.

The count of this clone is one. The J gene is TRBJ1-2, the V gene TRBV28; a weak D match, TRBD1 (6 bases). V dropped 5 bases and J dropped 5 bases, with 15 bases sitting between them. The CDR3 runs 14 residues. CDR1 is MDHEN, CDR2 SYDVKM, per germline. The CDR3 bases are TGTGCCAGCAGTGTTGCTCAGGGGTTTTATGGCTACACCTTC. Translating gives CASSVAQGFYGYTF.

As for this clone: Sequence at one end of the junction differs from germline and may be a read error. The gene calls are TRBV5-1 and TRBJ2-7; the D is unclear. Germline CDR1 and CDR2: SGHRS and YFSETQ. This CDR3 has 14 amino acids. The CDR3 spells CASSFPRRSYEQYF. DNA of the CDR3: TGTGCCAGCAGCTTTCCCCGGCGCTCCTACGAGCAGTACTTC.

The rearrangement joins TRBV7-9 to TRBJ2-1; a possible D gene is TRBD2 (5 bases). Germline assignment: CDR1 SEHNR and CDR2 FQNEAQ (reference sequence). CDR3 size: 16 residues. The V and J ends lost 3 bases and 9 bases respectively, with 21 bases between them. CDR3 sequence: CASSFRVGNPHGEQFF. CDR3 DNA: TGTGCCAGCAGCTTTAGAGTCGGGAATCCCCATGGTGAGCAGTTCTTC.

Note on this clone: Other DNA sequences from this sample encode an identical CDR3 as well. V gene TRBV5-1 combines with J gene TRBJ1-6; D remains ambiguous. The ends were cut back, 2 bases at V and 4 bases at J, with 4 bases in the middle. Germline CDR1 and CDR2: SGHRS and YFSETQ. This CDR3 is built from 13 residues. In nucleotides, the CDR3 is TGCGCCAGCAGCTTATCTTATAATTCACCCCTCCACTTT. The encoded protein is CASSLSYNSPLHF. Using reference TRBV5-1 and TRBJ1-6 for the parts outside the CDR3, the full variable domain is KAGVTQTPRYLIKTRGQQVTLSCSPISGHRSVSWYQQTPGQGLQFLFEYFSETQRNKGNFPGRFSGRQFSNSRSEMNVSTLELGDSALYLCASSLSYNSPLHFGNGTRLTVT.